This entry concerns a single T cell receptor (beta chain). This record belongs to a study of cytomegalovirus exposure and HLA in healthy donors. In germline, CDR1 is SGHTA, CDR2 FQGNSA. V dropped 5 bases and J dropped 3; count of bases not matched to a gene: 5. CDR3 length equals 15 residues. With 60 Vbeta and 13 Jbeta primers, the PCR was carried out. Profiled with immunoSEQ multiplex PCR; TCRdb holds only in-frame clones, not every one. The repertoire holds fewer than 150,000 clones, approximately 83% seen once, with around 2.6% in the top ten. The specimen was PBMCs. This TCR was recovered from a woman between 18 and 30 years old in good health and CMV-seronegative. The V and J genes are TRBV7-2 and TRBJ1-5; 9 bases are shared with TRBD1. As DNA, the CDR3 is TGTGCCAGCAGCCCGCGGACAGGGGCCAATCAGCCCCAGCATTTT. This codes for CASSPRTGANQPQHF.